Listed below are T cell receptor beta chains from one sample, sequenced in a study of T cells in Graves' hyperthyroidism and ophthalmopathy. TCRdb re-derived calls from the multiplex PCR reads in MiXCR, one entry per CDR3 protein. The sample comprises around 300,000 distinct CDR3 sequences, about an eighth of which are singletons, and almost 35% rests with the top ten. Sequencing used blood. Receptor source: a woman in her 40s with Graves' ophthalmopathy. The CDR3 runs from the conserved cysteine through the conserved F or W. The order of the fields is D gene, V gene, CDR3 length, clone size, J gene, CDR3 protein, CDR3 DNA. A D gene is named only where the DNA matches it firmly. Clone size is not always given. Where it is, it says once, few, many or a class for expanded clones.

d_gene: .
v_gene: TRBV10-2
len: 14
abundance: many
j_gene: TRBJ1-2
CDR3aa: CASSGGTSETGYTF
CDR3nt: TGCGCCAGCAGTGGGGGGACATCGGAAACTGGCTACACCTTC

d_gene: .
v_gene: TRBV4-2
len: 13
abundance: once
j_gene: TRBJ2-1
CDR3aa: CASGASEYNEQFF
CDR3nt: TGTGCCAGCGGTGCTAGCGAGTACAATGAGCAGTTCTTC

d_gene: TRBD2
v_gene: TRBV3-1
len: 15
abundance: .
j_gene: TRBJ2-5
CDR3aa: CASSGLAGAQGAQYF
CDR3nt: TGTGCCAGCAGTGGACTAGCGGGGGCCCAGGGGGCCCAGTACTTC

d_gene: TRBD2
v_gene: TRBV28
len: 16
abundance: many
j_gene: TRBJ2-1
CDR3aa: CASSTFSSGRYNEQFF
CDR3nt: TGTGCCAGCAGTACGTTTTCTAGCGGGAGATACAATGAGCAGTTCTTC

d_gene: .
v_gene: TRBV28
len: 15
abundance: many
j_gene: TRBJ2-4
CDR3aa: CASSLVLGLKNIQYF
CDR3nt: TGTGCCAGCAGTTTAGTTCTGGGCCTCAAAAACATTCAGTACTTC

d_gene: TRBD2
v_gene: TRBV3-1
len: 15
abundance: many
j_gene: TRBJ2-7
CDR3aa: CASTPTLADSYEQYF
CDR3nt: TGTGCCAGCACCCCAACGCTAGCGGACTCCTACGAGCAGTACTTC

d_gene: TRBD2
v_gene: TRBV9
len: 16
abundance: few
j_gene: TRBJ2-3
CDR3aa: CASSVELAGSTDTQYF
CDR3nt: TGTGCCAGCAGCGTAGAACTAGCGGGGAGCACAGATACGCAGTATTTT

d_gene: .
v_gene: TRBV4-1
len: 15
abundance: few
j_gene: TRBJ1-1
CDR3aa: CASSLPGTRGAEAFF
CDR3nt: TGCGCCAGCAGCCTCCCGGGTACGCGAGGAGCTGAAGCTTTCTTT

d_gene: .
v_gene: TRBV3-1
len: 15
abundance: many
j_gene: TRBJ2-5
CDR3aa: CASSRHNKKQETQYF
CDR3nt: TGTGCCAGCAGCCGTCACAATAAAAAGCAAGAGACCCAGTACTTC

d_gene: TRBD2
v_gene: TRBV28
len: 15
abundance: many
j_gene: TRBJ2-7
CDR3aa: CASSPIAGGWGEQYF
CDR3nt: TGTGCCAGCAGTCCAATAGCGGGAGGGTGGGGTGAGCAGTACTTC

d_gene: .
v_gene: TRBV19
len: 13
abundance: few
j_gene: TRBJ1-5
CDR3aa: CATGGYSNQPQHF
CDR3nt: TGTGCCACGGGGGGCTATAGCAATCAGCCCCAGCATTTT

d_gene: .
v_gene: TRBV7-2
len: 13
abundance: many
j_gene: TRBJ2-5
CDR3aa: CASSLLHRETQYF
CDR3nt: TGTGCCAGCAGCTTATTACACAGGGAGACCCAGTACTTC

d_gene: .
v_gene: TRBV15
len: 14
abundance: .
j_gene: TRBJ2-7
CDR3aa: CATSTGGTGDEQYF
CDR3nt: TGTGCCACCAGCACCGGAGGTACCGGCGACGAGCAGTACTTC

d_gene: .
v_gene: TRBV11-2
len: 17
abundance: few
j_gene: TRBJ2-2
CDR3aa: CASSIPSLAGNTGELFF
CDR3nt: TGTGCCAGCAGCATCCCGTCCTTAGCCGGGAACACCGGGGAGCTGTTTTTT

d_gene: .
v_gene: TRBV28
len: 13
abundance: many
j_gene: TRBJ2-2
CDR3aa: CASSFGLWGELFF
CDR3nt: TGTGCCAGCAGTTTTGGGCTTTGGGGGGAGCTGTTTTTT

d_gene: .
v_gene: TRBV27
len: 15
abundance: many
j_gene: TRBJ1-1
CDR3aa: CASSPYNGVGTEAFF
CDR3nt: TGTGCCAGCAGTCCGTATAACGGGGTAGGGACTGAAGCTTTCTTT

d_gene: .
v_gene: TRBV28
len: 13
abundance: many
j_gene: TRBJ1-4
CDR3aa: CASSNEYRDELFF
CDR3nt: TGTGCCAGCAGTAACGAGTATAGGGATGAACTGTTTTTT

d_gene: TRBD1
v_gene: TRBV11-2
len: 15
abundance: .
j_gene: TRBJ2-1
CDR3aa: CASRPQDRVSNEQFF
CDR3nt: TGTGCCAGCAGGCCCCAGGACAGGGTATCCAATGAGCAGTTCTTC

d_gene: TRBD1
v_gene: TRBV6-1
len: 15
abundance: many
j_gene: TRBJ1-3
CDR3aa: CASRRQGTSGNTIYF
CDR3nt: TGTGCCAGCAGAAGACAGGGAACCTCTGGAAACACCATATATTTT

d_gene: .
v_gene: TRBV4-1
len: 16
abundance: few
j_gene: TRBJ1-1
CDR3aa: CASSPRGRDANTEAFF
CDR3nt: TGCGCCAGCAGCCCAAGGGGCCGGGATGCGAACACTGAAGCTTTCTTT